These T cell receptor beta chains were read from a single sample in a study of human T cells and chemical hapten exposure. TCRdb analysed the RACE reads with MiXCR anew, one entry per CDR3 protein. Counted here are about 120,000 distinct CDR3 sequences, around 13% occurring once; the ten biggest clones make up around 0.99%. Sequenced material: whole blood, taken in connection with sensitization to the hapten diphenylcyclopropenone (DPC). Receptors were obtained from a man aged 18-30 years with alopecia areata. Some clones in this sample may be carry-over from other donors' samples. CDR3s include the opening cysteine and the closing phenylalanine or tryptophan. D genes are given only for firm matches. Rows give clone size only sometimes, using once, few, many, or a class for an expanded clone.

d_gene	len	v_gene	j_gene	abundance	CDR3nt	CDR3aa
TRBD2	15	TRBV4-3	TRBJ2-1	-	TGCGCCAGCAGCCCAGGGGTCGGGACTAGGAATGAGCAGTTCTTC	CASSPGVGTRNEQFF
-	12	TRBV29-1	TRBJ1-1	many	TGCAGCGTTGTCAGGGGTGGGACTGAAGCTTTCTTT	CSVVRGGTEAFF
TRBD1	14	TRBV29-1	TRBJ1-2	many	TGCAGCGTCTTAATCCCGGGACAGAGCTATGGCTACACCTTC	CSVLIPGQSYGYTF
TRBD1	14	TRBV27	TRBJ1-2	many	TGTGCCAGCAGCTGGACAGGGGGATTGGGTGGCTACACCTTC	CASSWTGGLGGYTF
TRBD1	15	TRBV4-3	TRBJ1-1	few	TGCGCCAGCAGCCAAGGGGACAGGGAAGGAACTGAAGCTTTCTTT	CASSQGDREGTEAFF
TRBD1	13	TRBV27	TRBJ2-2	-	TGTGCCAGCAGTTGGACAGGGAACGGGGAGCTGTTTTTT	CASSWTGNGELFF
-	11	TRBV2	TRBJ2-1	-	TGTGCCAGCAGTGAAACCGCTGAGCAGTTCTTC	CASSETAEQFF
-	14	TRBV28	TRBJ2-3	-	TGTGCCAGCAGTCCCGCAGGGGACCCAGATACGCAGTATTTT	CASSPAGDPDTQYF
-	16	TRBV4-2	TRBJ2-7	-	TGTGCCAGCAGCCAAGACCTAGGGGGATACTCCTACGAGCAGTACTTC	CASSQDLGGYSYEQYF
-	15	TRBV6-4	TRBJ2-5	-	TGTGCCAGCAGTGACTCCCAGAAGGGAAAAGAGACCCAGTACTTC	CASSDSQKGKETQYF
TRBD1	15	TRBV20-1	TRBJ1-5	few	TGCAGTGCTAGAGAATGGGACAGGGAAAATCAGCCCCAGCATTTT	CSAREWDRENQPQHF
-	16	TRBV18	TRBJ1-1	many	TGTGCCAGCGGCCAAAACAGGGAGGGTAGAGGCACTGAAGCTTTCTTT	CASGQNREGRGTEAFF
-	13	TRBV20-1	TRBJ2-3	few	TGCAGTGCTAGAGAGACCCTTAAAGATACGCAGTATTTT	CSARETLKDTQYF
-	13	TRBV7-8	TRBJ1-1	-	TGTGCTATCTCGCCCCGGGGCGGGGGTGAAGCTTTCTTT	CAISPRGGGEAFF
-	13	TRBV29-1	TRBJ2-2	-	TGCAGCGTCCCAGAAATGAACACCGGGGAGCTGTTTTTT	CSVPEMNTGELFF
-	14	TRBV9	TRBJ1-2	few	TGTGCCAGCAGCGGGACGGTCCTCTCCTATGGCTACACCTTC	CASSGTVLSYGYTF
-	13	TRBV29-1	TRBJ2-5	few	TGCAGCGTTGGGGGGACTTTCTTGGAGACCCAGTACTTC	CSVGGTFLETQYF
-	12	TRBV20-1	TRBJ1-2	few	TGCAGTGCTTGGACAGAAATCTATGGCTACACCTTC	CSAWTEIYGYTF
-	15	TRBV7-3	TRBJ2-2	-	TGTGCCAGCAGCATAACAGGAACGAACACCGGGGAGCTGTTTTTT	CASSITGTNTGELFF
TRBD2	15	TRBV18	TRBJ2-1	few	TGTGCCAGCTCACCAGTCGGGGGGGTCGAGAATGAGCAGTTCTTC	CASSPVGGVENEQFF
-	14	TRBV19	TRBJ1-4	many	TGTGCCAGTCGTTATGAGGGTACTAATGAAAAACTGTTTTTT	CASRYEGTNEKLFF
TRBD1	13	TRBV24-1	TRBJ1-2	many	TGTGCCACCAGTGATCGGACAGGGTATGGCTACACCTTC	CATSDRTGYGYTF
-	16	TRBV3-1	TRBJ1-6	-	TGTGCCAGCAGTCGACGGGGGGGGTCCTATAATTCACCCCTCCACTTT	CASSRRGGSYNSPLHF
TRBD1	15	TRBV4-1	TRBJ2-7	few	TGCGCCAGCAGCCATGCGACAGGGACCAGCTACGAGCAGTACTTC	CASSHATGTSYEQYF
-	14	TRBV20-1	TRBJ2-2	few	TGCAGTGCTAGGGGCCGGGGGGCGGCCGGGGAGCTGTTTTTT	CSARGRGAAGELFF
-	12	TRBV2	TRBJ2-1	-	TGTGCCAGCAGGCCATACCTCAATGAGCAGTTCTTC	CASRPYLNEQFF
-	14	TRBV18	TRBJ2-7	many	TGTGCCAGCTCACCACCGGGCCGGTCCTACGAGCAGTACTTC	CASSPPGRSYEQYF
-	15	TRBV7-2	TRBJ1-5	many	TGTGCCAGCAGCTTAGAGGGATATAGCAATCAGCCCCAGCATTTT	CASSLEGYSNQPQHF
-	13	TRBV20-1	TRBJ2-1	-	TGCAGTGCTCCTCAACCACCGGGCCATGAGCAGTTCTTC	CSAPQPPGHEQFF
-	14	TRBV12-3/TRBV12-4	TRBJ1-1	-	TGTGCCAGCAGTTTCGGGGTAGAGGGCACTGAAGCTTTCTTT	CASSFGVEGTEAFF
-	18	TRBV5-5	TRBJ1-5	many	TGTGCCAGCAGCTTGGGACCCCCAATCCTGGGGGTAGGGCAGCCCCAGCATTTT	CASSLGPPILGVGQPQHF
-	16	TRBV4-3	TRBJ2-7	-	TGCGCCAGCAGCCAAGCCCCTTCGGGACCGAATTACGAGCAGTACTTC	CASSQAPSGPNYEQYF
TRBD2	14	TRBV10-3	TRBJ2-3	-	TGTGCCATCAGTGAGAGCGGGGCCCCAGATACGCAGTATTTT	CAISESGAPDTQYF
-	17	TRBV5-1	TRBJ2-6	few	TGCGCCAGCAGCCCCAAGGACCCGAGCTCTGGGGCCAACGTCCTGACTTTC	CASSPKDPSSGANVLTF
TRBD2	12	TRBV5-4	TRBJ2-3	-	TGTGCCAGCAGCTCACTAGCGGGGACGCAGTATTTT	CASSSLAGTQYF
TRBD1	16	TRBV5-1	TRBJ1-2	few	TGCGCCAGCAGCTCAAGCCCCGGGACAGGGATCGATGGCTACACCTTC	CASSSSPGTGIDGYTF
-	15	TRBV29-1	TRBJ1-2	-	TGCAGCGTTGGGAATCCAGGGGCCCCAGTCTATGGCTACACCTTC	CSVGNPGAPVYGYTF
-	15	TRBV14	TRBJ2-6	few	TGTGCCAGCAGCCAAGCCGGGTCTGGGGCCAACGTCCTGACTTTC	CASSQAGSGANVLTF
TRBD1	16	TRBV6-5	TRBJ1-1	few	TGTGCCAGCAGCGCCGGACAGGGGAGGACGCGCACTGAAGCTTTCTTT	CASSAGQGRTRTEAFF
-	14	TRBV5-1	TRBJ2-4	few	TGCGCCAGCAGCCACGGGACGTCGGGAAACATTCAGTACTTC	CASSHGTSGNIQYF
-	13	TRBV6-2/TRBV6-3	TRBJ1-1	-	TGTGCCAGCACCGAACCCGGGGTCGCTGAAGCTTTCTTT	CASTEPGVAEAFF
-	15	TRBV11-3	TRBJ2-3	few	TGTGCCAGCAGCTTAGGGATTGGGGTTACAGATACGCAGTATTTT	CASSLGIGVTDTQYF
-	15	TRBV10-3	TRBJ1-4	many	TGTGCCATCAGTGAGTCTACAGGCGCTAGGGGAAAACTGTTTTTT	CAISESTGARGKLFF
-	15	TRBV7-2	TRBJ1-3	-	TGTGCCAGCAGCTTAGTCGGCGACTCTGGAAACACCATATATTTT	CASSLVGDSGNTIYF
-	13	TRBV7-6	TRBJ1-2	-	TGTGCCAGCAGCGCGGGACGGATCTATGGCTACACCTTC	CASSAGRIYGYTF
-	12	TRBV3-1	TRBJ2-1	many	TGTGCCAGCAGCCAAAGTTATAATGAGCAGTTCTTC	CASSQSYNEQFF
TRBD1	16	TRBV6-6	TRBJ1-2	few	TGTGCCAGCAGTTCCTTTGGACAGGGGGCCAACTATGGCTACACCTTC	CASSSFGQGANYGYTF
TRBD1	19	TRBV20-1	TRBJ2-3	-	TGCAGTGCTTTCCTAGACGGGTTTTCGGGGACAGGGCTAACAGATACGCAGTATTTT	CSAFLDGFSGTGLTDTQYF
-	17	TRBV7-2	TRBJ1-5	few	TGTGCCAGCAGCTTAGACGGTCCCAGGGGAAACAATCAGCCCCAGCATTTT	CASSLDGPRGNNQPQHF